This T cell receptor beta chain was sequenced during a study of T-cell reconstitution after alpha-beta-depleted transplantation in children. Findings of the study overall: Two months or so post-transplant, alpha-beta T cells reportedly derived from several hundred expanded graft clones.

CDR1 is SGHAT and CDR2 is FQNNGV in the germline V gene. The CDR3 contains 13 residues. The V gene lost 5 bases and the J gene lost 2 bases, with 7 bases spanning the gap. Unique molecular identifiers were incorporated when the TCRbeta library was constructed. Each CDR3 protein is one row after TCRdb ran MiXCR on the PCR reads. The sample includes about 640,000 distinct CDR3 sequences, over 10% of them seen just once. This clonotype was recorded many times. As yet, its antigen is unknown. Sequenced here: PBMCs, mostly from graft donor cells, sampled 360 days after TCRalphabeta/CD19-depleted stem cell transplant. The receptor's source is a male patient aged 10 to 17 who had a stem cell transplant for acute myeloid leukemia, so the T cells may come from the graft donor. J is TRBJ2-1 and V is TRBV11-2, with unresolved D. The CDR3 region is CASSPQPYNEQFF. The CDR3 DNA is TGTGCCAGCAGCCCTCAACCCTACAATGAGCAGTTCTTC.